These T cell receptor beta chains were read from a single sample in a study of beta chain features in type 1 diabetes. Using immunoSEQ multiplex PCR, the repertoire was profiled, and TCRdb retains in-frame clones only, with some absent. The repertoire holds about 350,000 clones, with 15% to 20% as singletons. Sequencing input: naive CD4+ T cells from blood. Source of these receptors: a woman aged 18-35 years in good health. Both conserved end residues are part of each CDR3. A D gene is named only where the DNA matches it firmly. The listing skips clone size in some rows; elsewhere it reads once, few, many or a size class.

V gene,D gene,J gene,clone size,CDR3 DNA,CDR3 protein
TRBV4-3,TRBD1,TRBJ2-3,-,TGCGCCAGCAGCCGAGACAGGGGTCGTTCGGGAGATACGCAGTATTTT,CASSRDRGRSGDTQYF
TRBV29-1,TRBD1,TRBJ1-5,-,TGCAGCGTCGGACAGGGGAGCAGCAATCAGCCCCAGCATTTT,CSVGQGSSNQPQHF
TRBV19,TRBD1,TRBJ1-6,-,TGTGCCAGTAGTTCCGACAGGGGGGGTTCACCCCTCCACTTT,CASSSDRGGSPLHF
TRBV5-1,-,TRBJ2-3,few,TGCGCCAGCAGCTTGGATACAAGCACAGATACGCAGTATTTT,CASSLDTSTDTQYF
TRBV4-1,-,TRBJ2-6,-,TGCGCCAGCAGCCAAGAACCCGCGACAACTGGGGCCAACGTCCTGACTTTC,CASSQEPATTGANVLTF
TRBV30,-,TRBJ1-2,few,TGTGCCTGGAGTGTTAAGGGGAATGGCTACACCTTC,CAWSVKGNGYTF
TRBV30,TRBD2,TRBJ2-5,-,TGTGCCTGGAGTGTACTACTAGCGGGGGGGCTGATAGCAGAGACCCAGTACTTC,CAWSVLLAGGLIAETQYF
TRBV5-1,TRBD2,TRBJ2-7,few,TGCGCCAGCAGCTTGGCCTGGGGGGGCTACGAGCAGTACTTC,CASSLAWGGYEQYF
TRBV7-7,TRBD2,TRBJ2-1,few,TGTGCTAGCAGCTTAGACGGGACTAGGGGCAATGAGCAGTTCTTC,CASSLDGTRGNEQFF
TRBV5-1,-,TRBJ2-2,-,TGCGCCAGCAGCCCCCTTTCGGACAGAGCGAACACCGGGGAGCTGTTTTTT,CASSPLSDRANTGELFF
TRBV29-1,TRBD1,TRBJ1-1,-,TGCAGCGGTAGCACTGGGACAGCGGGTGAGGCTTTCTTT,CSGSTGTAGEAFF
TRBV4-1,-,TRBJ1-2,few,TGCGCCAGCAGTACCCTTCGGAGGGGACGGACTGACCCTAACTATGGCTACACCTTC,CASSTLRRGRTDPNYGYTF
TRBV7-3,-,TRBJ2-7,-,TGTGCCAGCAGCTATTCCCCCGACTGGTACTACGAGCAGTACTTC,CASSYSPDWYYEQYF
TRBV7-8,TRBD2,TRBJ2-7,few,TGTGCCAGCAGCTTAGTACGCGGGAGGGGCGAGCAGTACTTC,CASSLVRGRGEQYF
TRBV29-1,-,TRBJ2-3,-,TGCAGCGTTGAGACGCAGGGGAGCACAGATACGCAGTATTTT,CSVETQGSTDTQYF
TRBV7-2,-,TRBJ2-5,-,TGTGCCAGCAGCTTCCCAGGCCAAGAGACCCAGTACTTC,CASSFPGQETQYF
TRBV7-9,-,TRBJ2-7,-,TGTGCCAGCAGCTTAGGGGCAGTCAGCTCCTACGAGCAGTACTTC,CASSLGAVSSYEQYF
TRBV4-3,-,TRBJ2-7,few,TGCGCCAGCAGCCAAGCTTGGGCCGGTGACGAGCAGTACTTC,CASSQAWAGDEQYF
TRBV15,-,TRBJ1-2,-,TGTGCCACCAGCAGAGGGCTAGGGCAGGGCGACTATGGCTACACCTTC,CATSRGLGQGDYGYTF
TRBV6-6,-,TRBJ1-1,few,TGTGCCAGCAGTTCCAAGGAGTTGGGTGTCACTGAAGCTTTCTTT,CASSSKELGVTEAFF
TRBV4-1,TRBD2,TRBJ2-1,-,TGCGCCAGCAGCCGCACCCCATTAGGACTAGCGTACGAGCAGTTCTTC,CASSRTPLGLAYEQFF
TRBV9,-,TRBJ2-5,-,TGTGCCAGCAGCGTAGGGTCAGGGGTAGAGACCCAGTACTTC,CASSVGSGVETQYF
TRBV15,TRBD2,TRBJ2-3,-,TGTGCCACCAGCAGGGACTTGGGACTAGCGGGAGGGGGGGATACGCAGTATTTT,CATSRDLGLAGGGDTQYF
TRBV9,-,TRBJ2-3,-,TGTGCCAGCAGTAAGAAGCGGTTGTCTAGCACAGATACGCAGTATTTT,CASSKKRLSSTDTQYF
TRBV5-1,TRBD2,TRBJ2-3,few,TGCGCCAGCAGCTCTAGCGGGGATAGCACAGATACGCAGTATTTT,CASSSSGDSTDTQYF
TRBV7-7,TRBD1,TRBJ2-5,-,TGTGCTAGCAGCCTAATGACAGGGTTGGAGACCCAGTACTTC,CASSLMTGLETQYF
TRBV7-2,TRBD1,TRBJ1-2,-,TGTGCCAGCAGCTTCGTTGGACAGGGTAGCTATGGCTACACCTTC,CASSFVGQGSYGYTF
TRBV7-9,TRBD1,TRBJ1-2,-,TGTGCCAGCAGGACCACAGGGGGCCTGGCGATCGGAGGCTACACCTTC,CASRTTGGLAIGGYTF
TRBV20-1,-,TRBJ2-7,few,TGCAGTGCTGGCAGAAACTACGAGCAGTACTTC,CSAGRNYEQYF
TRBV10-3,-,TRBJ2-7,-,TGTGCCATCGCCCGTCAGGGGATTCCCTACGAGCAGTACTTC,CAIARQGIPYEQYF
TRBV18,-,TRBJ2-1,few,TGTGCCAGCTCACAAAGTCTCGCGTACAATGAGCAGTTCTTC,CASSQSLAYNEQFF
TRBV5-1,-,TRBJ1-2,-,TGCGCCAGCAGCTTGGCCGAGGAGTACTATGGCTACACCTTC,CASSLAEEYYGYTF
TRBV5-1,TRBD2,TRBJ2-7,few,TGCGCCAGCAGCTTACGGGGGGACGTCTACGAGCAGTACTTC,CASSLRGDVYEQYF
TRBV11-1,-,TRBJ2-4,-,TGTGCCAGCAGCTTACTAGGAGGGATGGGGGCCAAAAACATTCAGTACTTC,CASSLLGGMGAKNIQYF
TRBV13,-,TRBJ1-2,-,TGTGCCAGCAGGACCTTCCGCCCCGGCAGGGTAGGGGATGGCTACACCTTC,CASRTFRPGRVGDGYTF